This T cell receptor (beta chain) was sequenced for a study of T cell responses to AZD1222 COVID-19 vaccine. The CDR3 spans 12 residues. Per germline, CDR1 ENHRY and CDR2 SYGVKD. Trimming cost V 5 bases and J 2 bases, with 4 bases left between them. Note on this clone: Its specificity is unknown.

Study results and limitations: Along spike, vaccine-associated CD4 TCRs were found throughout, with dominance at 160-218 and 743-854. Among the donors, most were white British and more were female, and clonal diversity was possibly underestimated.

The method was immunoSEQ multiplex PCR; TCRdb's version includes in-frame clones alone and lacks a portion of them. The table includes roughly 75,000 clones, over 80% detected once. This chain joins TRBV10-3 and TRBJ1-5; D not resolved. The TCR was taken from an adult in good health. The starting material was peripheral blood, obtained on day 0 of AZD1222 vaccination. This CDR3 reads CAISIGNQPQHF. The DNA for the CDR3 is TGTGCCATCAGTATTGGCAATCAGCCCCAGCATTTT.